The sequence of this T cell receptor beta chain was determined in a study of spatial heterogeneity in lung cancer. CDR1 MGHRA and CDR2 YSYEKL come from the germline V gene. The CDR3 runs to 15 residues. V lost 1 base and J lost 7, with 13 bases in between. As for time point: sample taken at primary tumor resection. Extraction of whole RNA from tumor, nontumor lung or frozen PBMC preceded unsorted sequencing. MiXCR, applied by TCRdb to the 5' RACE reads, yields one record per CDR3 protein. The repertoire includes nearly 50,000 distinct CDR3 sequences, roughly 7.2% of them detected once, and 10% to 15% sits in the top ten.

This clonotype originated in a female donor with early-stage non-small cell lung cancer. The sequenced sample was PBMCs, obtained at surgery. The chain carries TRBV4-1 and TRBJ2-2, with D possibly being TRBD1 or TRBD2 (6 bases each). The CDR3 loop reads CASSQGGRGNGELFF. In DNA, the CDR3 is TGCGCCAGCAGCCAAGGGGGGCGGGGAAACGGGGAGCTGTTTTTT.